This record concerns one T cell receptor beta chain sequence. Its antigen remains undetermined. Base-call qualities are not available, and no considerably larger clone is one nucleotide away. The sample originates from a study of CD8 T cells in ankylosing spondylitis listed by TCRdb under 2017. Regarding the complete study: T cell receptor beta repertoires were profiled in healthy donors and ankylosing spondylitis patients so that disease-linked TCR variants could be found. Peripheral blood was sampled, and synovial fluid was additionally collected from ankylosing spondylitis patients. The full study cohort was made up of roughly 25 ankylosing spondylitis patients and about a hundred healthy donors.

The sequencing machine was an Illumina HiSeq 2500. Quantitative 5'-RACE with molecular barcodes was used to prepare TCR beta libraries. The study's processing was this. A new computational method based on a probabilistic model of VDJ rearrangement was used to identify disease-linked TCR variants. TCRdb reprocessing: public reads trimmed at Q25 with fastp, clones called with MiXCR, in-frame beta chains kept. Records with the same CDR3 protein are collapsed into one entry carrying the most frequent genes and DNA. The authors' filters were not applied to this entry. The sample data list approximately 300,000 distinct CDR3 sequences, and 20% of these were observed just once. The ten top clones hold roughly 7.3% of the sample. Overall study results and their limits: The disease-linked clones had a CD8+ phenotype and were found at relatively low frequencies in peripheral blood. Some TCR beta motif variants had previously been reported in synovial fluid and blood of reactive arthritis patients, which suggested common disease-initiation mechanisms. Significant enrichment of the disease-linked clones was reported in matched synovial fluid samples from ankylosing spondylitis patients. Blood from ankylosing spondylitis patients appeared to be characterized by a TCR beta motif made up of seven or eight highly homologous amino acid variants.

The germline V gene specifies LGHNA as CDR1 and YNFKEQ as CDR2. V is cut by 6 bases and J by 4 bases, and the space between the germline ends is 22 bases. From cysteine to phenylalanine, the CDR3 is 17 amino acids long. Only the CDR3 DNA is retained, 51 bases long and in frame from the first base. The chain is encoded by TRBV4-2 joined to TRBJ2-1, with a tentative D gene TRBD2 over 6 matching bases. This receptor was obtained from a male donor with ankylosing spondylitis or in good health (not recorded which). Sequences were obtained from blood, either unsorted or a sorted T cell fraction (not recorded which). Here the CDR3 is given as CASSPRSRDSGYNEQFF. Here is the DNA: TGTGCCAGCAGTCCAAGATCGAGGGACTCCGGATACAATGAGCAGTTCTTC.